The 20 T cell receptor beta chains given below trace back to one sample, sequenced in a study of technical replicates of blood from a few donors. Some clones are missing from TCRdb's copy, which holds only in-frame ones; the method was immunoSEQ multiplex PCR. The table lists some 90,000 clones, approximately 95% of them singletons. The sequenced sample consisted of T cells isolated from PBMCs. The receptors here all came from a human donor in good health.

The gene calls are TRBV13 and TRBJ2-2, with 7 bases matching TRBD2. The CDR3 runs 14 residues. The ends lost 4 bases at V and 7 bases at J; junction bases unmatched: 6. Germline values: CDR1 PRHDT, CDR2 FYEKMQ (reference sequence). CDR3 sequence (DNA): TGTGCCAGCAGCTGGGGCGGGAGAAGCGGGGAGCTGTTTTTT. Its protein is CASSWGGRSGELFF.

The chain joins TRBV5-1 to TRBJ1-3; no reliable D call. This CDR3 region has 15 residues. Trimming cost V 0 bases and J 0 bases, with 7 bases left between them. In germline, CDR1 is SGHRS, CDR2 YFSETQ. In nucleotides, the CDR3 is TGCGCCAGCAGCTTGGACAGATTCTCTGGAAACACCATATATTTT. Amino acids: CASSLDRFSGNTIYF.

The gene calls are TRBV14 and TRBJ2-5; D is unresolved. V was shortened by 5 bases and J by 0 bases, with 7 bases between the two germline ends. The length of the CDR3 is 13 residues. CDR1 and CDR2 from the germline V gene are SGHDN and FVKESK. For the CDR3, the DNA is TGTGCCAGCAGCACCCTAAACCAAGAGACCCAGTACTTC. It is translated as CASSTLNQETQYF.

V and J are TRBV7-2 and TRBJ2-5, with 12 bases lining up with TRBD2. Looked up from germline, CDR1 is SGHTA and CDR2 is FQGNSA. This CDR3 region has 17 residues. Trimming cost V 4 bases and J 3 bases; bases outside gene matches: 9. This CDR3 is CASSSRPGLAGKETQYF. The CDR3 coding sequence is TGTGCCAGCAGCTCCAGACCAGGACTAGCGGGGAAAGAGACCCAGTACTTC.

The chain links TRBV30 to TRBJ1-2, with D unclear. Looked up from germline, CDR1 is GTSNPN and CDR2 is SVGIG (reference sequence). V lost 0 bases, J lost 7 bases, and 12 bases lay in between. The length of the CDR3 is 13 residues. CDR3 in amino acids: CAWSVSERSGYTF. The CDR3 DNA reads TGTGCCTGGAGTGTATCCGAGAGGAGTGGCTACACCTTC.

The chain carries TRBV4-3 and TRBJ2-7; TRBD2 agrees at 11 bases. Germline assignment: CDR1 LGHNA and CDR2 YSLEER. The CDR3 runs 13 residues. V lost 4 bases, J lost 5 bases, and 1 base stayed unmatched. The CDR3: CASSPGLADEQYF. Written as DNA, the CDR3 is TGCGCCAGCAGCCCGGGACTAGCGGACGAGCAGTACTTC.

This rearrangement joins TRBV4-1 to TRBJ2-3; TRBD2 might be the D (5 bases). The V end lost 5 bases, the J end lost 1 base, and 10 bases lay between the germline ends. This CDR3 has 14 residues. CDR1 and CDR2 (germline): MGHRA, YSYEKL. CDR3 sequence reads: CASSFLSGTDTQYF. The DNA of the CDR3 is TGCGCCAGCAGCTTTCTTAGCGGCACAGATACGCAGTATTTT.

The genes are TRBV27 and TRBJ1-1; no firm D call. V lost 5 bases and J lost 1, with 14 bases in between. The V gene's germline CDR1 is MNHEY and CDR2 SMNVEV (reference sequence). The CDR3 runs 15 residues. The CDR3 loop reads CASSLHSNPNTEAFF. In DNA form, the CDR3 reads TGTGCCAGCAGTCTACACAGCAACCCGAACACTGAAGCTTTCTTT.

The genes are TRBV5-6 and TRBJ2-3; TRBD1 might be the D (5 bases). The length of the CDR3 is 17 residues. V was shortened by 0 bases and J by 4 bases, with 18 bases between the two germline ends. Germline CDR1 reads SGHDT; CDR2 reads YYEEEE. CDR3: CASSLAWLQAGADTQYF. CDR3 coding DNA: TGTGCCAGCAGCTTGGCCTGGCTACAGGCCGGCGCAGATACGCAGTATTTT.

The genes are TRBV10-3 and TRBJ1-3, with TRBD1 matching 7 bases. This CDR3 comprises 15 residues. CDR1 and CDR2 from the germline V gene are ENHRY and SYGVKD. With 0 bases clipped from V and 3 bases from J, the junction kept 2 bases outside the gene matches. For the CDR3, the DNA is TGTGCCATCAGTGAGTCAGGGGGCTTTGGAAACACCATATATTTT. The encoded protein is CAISESGGFGNTIYF.

J is TRBJ2-1 and V is TRBV10-1, with TRBD2 matching over 8 bases. CDR3 size: 17 residues. V shed 3 bases and J 2 bases; nucleotides not matched to a gene: 9. Germline assignment: CDR1 WNHNN and CDR2 SYGVQD (reference sequence). The CDR3 region has the DNA TGCGCCAGCAGTGAAGGGGCTAGCGGGCGACCCTACAATGAGCAGTTCTTC. Protein product: CASSEGASGRPYNEQFF.

The rearrangement joins TRBV4-2 to TRBJ2-3; TRBD2 matches at 7 bases. The CDR3 totals 20 residues. Germline V CDR1 and CDR2: LGHNA, YNFKEQ. V dropped 0 bases and J dropped 6; count of bases not matched to a gene: 21. The CDR3 DNA reads TGTGCCAGCAGCCAAGATTCGGGGGGAGAAGGGGTTTACGGGAGGGATACGCAGTATTTT. Translating it yields CASSQDSGGEGVYGRDTQYF.

The rearrangement joins TRBV7-9 to TRBJ1-1; 8 bases match TRBD1. The V gene end was trimmed by 0 bases and the J gene end by 5 bases; junction bases not matched to a gene: 11. The length of the CDR3 is 17 residues. The germline V gene has CDR1 SEHNR and CDR2 FQNEAQ (reference sequence). In DNA, the CDR3 is TGTGCCAGCAGCTTAGCCGCAGGGGGCTATCGTGGAACTGAAGCTTTCTTT. Its translation: CASSLAAGGYRGTEAFF.

The chain couples TRBV27 to TRBJ2-1, with 7 positions matching TRBD1. The CDR3 has 19 amino acids. The V segment lost 5 bases and the J segment 2 bases; nucleotides outside the gene matches: 18. The germline gives CDR1 MNHEY, CDR2 SMNVEV (reference sequence). The CDR3 nucleotides are TGTGCCAGCAGTCCACCCCACTACGACAGGGAAGAGGCCTACAATGAGCAGTTCTTC. It codes for CASSPPHYDREEAYNEQFF.

This clone was observed once. The chain recombines TRBV7-9 with TRBJ1-2, with TRBD1 matching over 7 bases. CDR3 length: 14 amino acids. CDR1 is SEHNR, CDR2 FQNEAQ, per germline (reference sequence). With 5 bases clipped from V and 5 bases from J, the junction kept 8 bases outside the gene matches. The CDR3 DNA follows: TGTGCCAGCAGCGAAGACAGGGTTCGTTATGGCTACACCTTC. Translation gives CASSEDRVRYGYTF.

The chain employs TRBV7-3 and TRBJ2-1; no reliable D call. This CDR3 has 15 amino acids. V dropped 2 bases and J dropped 0 bases, with 8 bases sitting between them. Germline assignment: CDR1 SGHTA and CDR2 FQGTGA. CDR3 DNA sequence: TGTGCCAGCAGCTTACTACCTTCCTCCTACAATGAGCAGTTCTTC. This gives the protein CASSLLPSSYNEQFF.

V usage is TRBV7-9 and J usage is TRBJ2-2, with 8 bases that match TRBD1. CDR1 is SEHNR, CDR2 FQNEAQ, per germline (reference sequence). The J segment lost 1 base and the V segment lost 4 bases, leaving 5 bases of the junction unmatched. The CDR3 consists of 16 residues. In nucleotides, the CDR3 is TGTGCCAGCAGCTCCTCCGGGACAGGGAACACCGGGGAGCTGTTTTTT. Encoded protein: CASSSSGTGNTGELFF.

The count of this clone is one. The chain joins TRBV28 to TRBJ1-3; 8 positions match TRBD1. There are 14 residues in the CDR3. Per the germline V gene, CDR1 is MDHEN and CDR2 is SYDVKM. The CDR3 is CAITRGQGADTIYF. In DNA form, the CDR3 reads TGTGCTATCACAAGGGGCCAGGGGGCGGACACCATATATTTT.

This rearrangement joins TRBV6-5 to TRBJ2-3, with TRBD2 matching over 7 bases. With V trimmed by 10 bases and J by 2 bases, 12 bases remained unmatched. The CDR3 spans 15 residues. Germline V gene lookup returns CDR1 MNHEY and CDR2 SVGAGI. CDR3 DNA: TGTGCCACAACCACAACAGCGGGACTCACAGATACGCAGTATTTT. It is translated as CATTTTAGLTDTQYF.

This clone was recorded once. The chain couples TRBV2 to TRBJ1-1; D gene uncertain. Germline-derived CDR1 and CDR2 are SNHLY and FYNNEI. This CDR3 is 14 amino acids long. The V end lost 6 bases, the J end lost 0 bases, and 11 bases lay between the germline ends. In nucleotides, the CDR3 is TGTGCCAGCAGGGAGGGCTATATGAACACTGAAGCTTTCTTT. As protein: CASREGYMNTEAFF.